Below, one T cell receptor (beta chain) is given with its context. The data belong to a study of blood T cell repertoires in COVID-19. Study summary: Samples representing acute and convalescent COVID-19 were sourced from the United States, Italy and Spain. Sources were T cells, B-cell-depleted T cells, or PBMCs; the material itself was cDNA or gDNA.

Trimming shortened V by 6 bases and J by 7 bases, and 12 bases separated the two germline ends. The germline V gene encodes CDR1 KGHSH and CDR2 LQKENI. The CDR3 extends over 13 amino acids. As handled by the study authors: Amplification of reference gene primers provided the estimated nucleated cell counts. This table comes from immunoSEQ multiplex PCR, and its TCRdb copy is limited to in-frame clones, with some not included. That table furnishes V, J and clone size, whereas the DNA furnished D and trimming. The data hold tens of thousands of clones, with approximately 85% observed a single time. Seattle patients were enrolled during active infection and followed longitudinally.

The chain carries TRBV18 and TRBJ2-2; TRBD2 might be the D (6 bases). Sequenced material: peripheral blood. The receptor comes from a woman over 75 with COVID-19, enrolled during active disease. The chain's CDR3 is CASSRLEVGELFF. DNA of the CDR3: TGTGCCAGCTCCCGACTAGAGGTCGGGGAGCTGTTTTTT.